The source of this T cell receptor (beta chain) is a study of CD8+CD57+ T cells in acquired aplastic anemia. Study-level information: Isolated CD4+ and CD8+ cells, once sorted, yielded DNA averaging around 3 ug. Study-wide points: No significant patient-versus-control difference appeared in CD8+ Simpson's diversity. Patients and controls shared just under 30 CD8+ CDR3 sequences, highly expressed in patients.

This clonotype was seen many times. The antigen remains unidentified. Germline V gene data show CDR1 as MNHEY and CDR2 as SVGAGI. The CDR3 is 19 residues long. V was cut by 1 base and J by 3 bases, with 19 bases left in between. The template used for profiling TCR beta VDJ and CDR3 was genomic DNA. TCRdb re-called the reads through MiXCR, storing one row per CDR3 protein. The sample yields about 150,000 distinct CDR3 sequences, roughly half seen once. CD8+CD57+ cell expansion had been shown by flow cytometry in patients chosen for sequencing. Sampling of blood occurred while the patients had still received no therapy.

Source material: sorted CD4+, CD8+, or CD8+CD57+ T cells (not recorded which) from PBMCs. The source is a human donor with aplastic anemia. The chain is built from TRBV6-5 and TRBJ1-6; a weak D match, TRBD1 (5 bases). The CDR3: CASSYYPKAGADYNSPLHF. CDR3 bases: TGTGCCAGCAGTTACTATCCTAAAGCTGGGGCTGACTATAATTCACCCCTCCACTTT.